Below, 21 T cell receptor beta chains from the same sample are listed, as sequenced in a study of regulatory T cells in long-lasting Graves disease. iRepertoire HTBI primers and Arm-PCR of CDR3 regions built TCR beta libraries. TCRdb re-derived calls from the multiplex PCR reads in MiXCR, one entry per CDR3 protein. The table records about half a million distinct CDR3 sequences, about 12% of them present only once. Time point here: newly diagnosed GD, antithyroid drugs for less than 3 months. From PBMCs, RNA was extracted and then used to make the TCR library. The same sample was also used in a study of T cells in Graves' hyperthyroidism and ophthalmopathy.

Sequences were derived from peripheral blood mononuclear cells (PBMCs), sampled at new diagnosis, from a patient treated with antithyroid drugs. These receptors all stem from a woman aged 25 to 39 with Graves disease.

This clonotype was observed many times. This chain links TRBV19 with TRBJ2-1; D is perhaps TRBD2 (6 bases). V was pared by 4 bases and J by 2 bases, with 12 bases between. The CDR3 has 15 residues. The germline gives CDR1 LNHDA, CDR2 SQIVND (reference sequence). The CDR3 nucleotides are TGTGCCAGTAGTACTACGGGGGAAGCCTACAATGAGCAGTTCTTC. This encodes CASSTTGEAYNEQFF.

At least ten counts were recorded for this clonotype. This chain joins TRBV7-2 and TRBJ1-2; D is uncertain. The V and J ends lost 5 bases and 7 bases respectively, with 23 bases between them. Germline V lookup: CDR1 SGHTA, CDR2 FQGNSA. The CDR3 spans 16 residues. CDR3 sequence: CASSLLPIYRRSGYTF. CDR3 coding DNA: TGTGCCAGCAGCCTCCTCCCGATTTACCGGCGAAGTGGCTACACCTTC.

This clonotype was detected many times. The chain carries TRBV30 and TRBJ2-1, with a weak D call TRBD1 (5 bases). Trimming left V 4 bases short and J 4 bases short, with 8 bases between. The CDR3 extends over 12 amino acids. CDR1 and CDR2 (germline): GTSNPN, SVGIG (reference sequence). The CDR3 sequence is CAWTGPYNEQFF. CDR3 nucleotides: TGTGCCTGGACAGGGCCATACAATGAGCAGTTCTTC.

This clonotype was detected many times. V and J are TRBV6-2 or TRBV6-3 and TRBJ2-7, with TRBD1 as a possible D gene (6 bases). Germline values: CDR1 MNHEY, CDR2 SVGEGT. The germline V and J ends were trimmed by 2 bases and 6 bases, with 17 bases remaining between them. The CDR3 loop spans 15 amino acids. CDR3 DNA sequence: TGTGCCAGCAGTTACCTCGGCTCCCAGGGGCGCGAGCAGTACTTC. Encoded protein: CASSYLGSQGREQYF.

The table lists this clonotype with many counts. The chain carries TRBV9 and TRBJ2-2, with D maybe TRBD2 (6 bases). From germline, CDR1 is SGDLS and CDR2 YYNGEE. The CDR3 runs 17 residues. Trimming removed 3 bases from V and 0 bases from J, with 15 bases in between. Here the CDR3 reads CASSATKGLTNTGELFF. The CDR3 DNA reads TGTGCCAGCAGCGCTACCAAGGGACTGACGAACACCGGGGAGCTGTTTTTT. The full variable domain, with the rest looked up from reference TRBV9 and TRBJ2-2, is DSGVTQTPKHLITATGQRVTLRCSPRSGDLSVYWYQQSLDQGLQFLIQYYNGEERAKGNILERFSAQQFPDLHSELNLSSLELGDSALYFCASSATKGLTNTGELFFGEGSRLTVL.

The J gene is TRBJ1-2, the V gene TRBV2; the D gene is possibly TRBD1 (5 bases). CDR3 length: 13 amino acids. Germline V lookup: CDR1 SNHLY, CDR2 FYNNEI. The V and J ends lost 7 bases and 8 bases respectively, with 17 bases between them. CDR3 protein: CASNDGGFGGYTF. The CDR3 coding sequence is TGTGCCAGCAATGATGGGGGGTTTGGCGGCTACACCTTC.

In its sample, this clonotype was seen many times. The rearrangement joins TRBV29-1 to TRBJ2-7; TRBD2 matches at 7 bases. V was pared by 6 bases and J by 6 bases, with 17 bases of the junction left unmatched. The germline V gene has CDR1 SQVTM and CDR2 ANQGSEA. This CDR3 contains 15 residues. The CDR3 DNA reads TGCAGCGTCCTAAACGGGGGGAGGGTATCGGGCGAGCAGTACTTC. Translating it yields CSVLNGGRVSGEQYF.

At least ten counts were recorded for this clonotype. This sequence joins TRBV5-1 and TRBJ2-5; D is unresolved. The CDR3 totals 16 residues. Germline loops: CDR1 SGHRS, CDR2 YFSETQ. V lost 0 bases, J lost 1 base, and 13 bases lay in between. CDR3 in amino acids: CASSLGLSPVQETQYF. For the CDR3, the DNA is TGCGCCAGCAGCTTGGGACTTTCGCCTGTCCAAGAGACCCAGTACTTC. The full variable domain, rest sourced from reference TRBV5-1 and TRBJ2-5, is KAGVTQTPRYLIKTRGQQVTLSCSPISGHRSVSWYQQTPGQGLQFLFEYFSETQRNKGNFPGRFSGRQFSNSRSEMNVSTLELGDSALYLCASSLGLSPVQETQYFGPGTRLLVL.

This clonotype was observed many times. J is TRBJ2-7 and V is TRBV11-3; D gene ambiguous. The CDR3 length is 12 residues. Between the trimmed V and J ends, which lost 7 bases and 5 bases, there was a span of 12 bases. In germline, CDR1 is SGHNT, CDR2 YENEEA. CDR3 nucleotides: TGTGCCAGCACCCTAAATATGGACGAGCAGTACTTC. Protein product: CASTLNMDEQYF.

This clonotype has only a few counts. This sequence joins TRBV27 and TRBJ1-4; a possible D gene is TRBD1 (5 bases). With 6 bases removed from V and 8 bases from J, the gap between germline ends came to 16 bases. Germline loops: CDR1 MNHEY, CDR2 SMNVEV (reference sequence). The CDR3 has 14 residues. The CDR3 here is CASSTGGGFEKLFF. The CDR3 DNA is TGTGCCAGCAGCACCGGGGGAGGGTTCGAAAAACTGTTTTTT.

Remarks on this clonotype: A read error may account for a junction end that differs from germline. CDR3 amino acids: CGVDVGRALLALHF. The CDR3 coding sequence is TGCGGCGTTGATGTGGGCAGGGCTCTTCTAGCCCTCCACTTT. This chain joins TRBV29-1 and TRBJ1-6; tentatively, D is TRBD1 (5 bases). This CDR3 is built from 14 residues. The germline gives CDR1 SQVTM, CDR2 ANQGSEA.

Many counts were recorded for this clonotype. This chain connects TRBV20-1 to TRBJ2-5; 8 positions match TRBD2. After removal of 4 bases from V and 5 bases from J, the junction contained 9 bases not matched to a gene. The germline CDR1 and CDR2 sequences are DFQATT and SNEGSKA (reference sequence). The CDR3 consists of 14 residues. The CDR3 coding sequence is TGCAGTGCTAAACTAGCGGTAAAGGTGGAGACCCAGTACTTC. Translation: CSAKLAVKVETQYF.

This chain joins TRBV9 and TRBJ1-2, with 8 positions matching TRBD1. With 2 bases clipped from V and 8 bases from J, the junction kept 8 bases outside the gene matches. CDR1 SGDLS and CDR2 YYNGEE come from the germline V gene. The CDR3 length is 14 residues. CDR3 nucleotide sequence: TGTGCCAGCAGCGTCTCATCGACAGGGGCCGGCTACACCTTC. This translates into CASSVSSTGAGYTF. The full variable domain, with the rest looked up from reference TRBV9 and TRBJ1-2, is DSGVTQTPKHLITATGQRVTLRCSPRSGDLSVYWYQQSLDQGLQFLIQYYNGEERAKGNILERFSAQQFPDLHSELNLSSLELGDSALYFCASSVSSTGAGYTFGSGTRLTVV.

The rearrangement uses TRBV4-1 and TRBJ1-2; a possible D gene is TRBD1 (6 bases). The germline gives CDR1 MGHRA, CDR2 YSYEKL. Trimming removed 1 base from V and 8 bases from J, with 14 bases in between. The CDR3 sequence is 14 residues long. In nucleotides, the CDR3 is TGCGCCAGCAGCCAAGCGGCGGGGGCGGCGGGCTACACCTTC. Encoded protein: CASSQAAGAAGYTF.

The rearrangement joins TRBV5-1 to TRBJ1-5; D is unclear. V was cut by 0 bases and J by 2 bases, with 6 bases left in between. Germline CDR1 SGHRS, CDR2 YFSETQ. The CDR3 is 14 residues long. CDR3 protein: CASSLESGNQPQHF. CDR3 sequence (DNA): TGCGCCAGCAGCTTGGAGTCAGGCAATCAGCCCCAGCATTTT.

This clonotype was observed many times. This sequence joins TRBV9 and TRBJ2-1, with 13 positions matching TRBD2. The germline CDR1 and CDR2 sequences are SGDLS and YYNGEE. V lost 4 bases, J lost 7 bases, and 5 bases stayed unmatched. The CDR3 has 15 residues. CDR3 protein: CASSPTSGRSNEQFF. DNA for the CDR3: TGTGCCAGCAGCCCGACTAGCGGGAGGAGTAATGAGCAGTTCTTC.

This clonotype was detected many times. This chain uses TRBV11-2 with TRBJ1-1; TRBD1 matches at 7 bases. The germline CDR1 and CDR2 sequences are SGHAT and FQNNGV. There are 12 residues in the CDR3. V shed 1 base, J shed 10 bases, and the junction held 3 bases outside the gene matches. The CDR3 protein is CASSLAGGRAFF. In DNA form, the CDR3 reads TGTGCCAGCAGCTTAGCAGGGGGGAGAGCTTTCTTT.

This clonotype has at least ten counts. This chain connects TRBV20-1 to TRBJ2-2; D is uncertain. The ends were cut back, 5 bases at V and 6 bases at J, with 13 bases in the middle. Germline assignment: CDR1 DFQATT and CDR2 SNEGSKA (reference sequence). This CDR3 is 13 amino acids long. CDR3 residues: CSAPMRGAGELFF. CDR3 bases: TGCAGTGCTCCCATGCGCGGAGCCGGGGAGCTGTTTTTT.

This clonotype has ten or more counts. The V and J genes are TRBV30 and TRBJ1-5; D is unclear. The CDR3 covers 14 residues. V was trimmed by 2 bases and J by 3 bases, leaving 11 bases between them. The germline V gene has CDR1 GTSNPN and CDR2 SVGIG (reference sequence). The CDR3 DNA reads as TGTGCCTGGAGTCAGTCCGGGCACAATCAGCCCCAGCATTTT. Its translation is CAWSQSGHNQPQHF.

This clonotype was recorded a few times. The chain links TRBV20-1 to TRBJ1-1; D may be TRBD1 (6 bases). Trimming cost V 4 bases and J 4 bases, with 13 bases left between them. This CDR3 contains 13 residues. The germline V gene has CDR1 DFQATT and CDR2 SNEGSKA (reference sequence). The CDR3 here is CSATPGAPTEAFF. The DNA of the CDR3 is TGCAGTGCTACCCCGGGGGCTCCCACTGAAGCTTTCTTT.

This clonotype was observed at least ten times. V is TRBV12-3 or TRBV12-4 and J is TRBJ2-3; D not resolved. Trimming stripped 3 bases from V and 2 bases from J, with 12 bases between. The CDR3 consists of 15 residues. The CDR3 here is CASSFSQLFTDTQYF. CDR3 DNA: TGTGCCAGCAGTTTTTCCCAGCTCTTCACAGATACGCAGTATTTT.